What follows describes a single T cell receptor (beta chain). Its cognate antigen is unknown. Profiled with immunoSEQ multiplex PCR; TCRdb holds only in-frame clones, not every one. The repertoire holds around 12,000 clones, with roughly 90% as singletons. Specified time point: cycle 4 day 1 (C4D1), after more than five weeks of nivolumab. Each patient experienced a relapse that followed autologous stem cell transplantation, and brentuximab vedotin exposure varied. Magnetic negative selection of thawed PBMCs was the method by which CD4+ T cells were purified. V gave up 2 bases and J gave up 2 bases, with 11 bases separating them. This CDR3 is 14 amino acids long. Per the germline V gene, CDR1 is SGHRS and CDR2 is YFSETQ. The data derive from a study of PD-1 blockade in classical Hodgkin lymphoma. Study-wide results and limits: By C4D1, diversity of CD4+ TCRs had risen significantly, whereas that of CD8+ TCRs had not.

The receptor comes from a human donor with classical Hodgkin lymphoma. The chain uses TRBV5-1 and TRBJ2-7; D is unresolved. This material consisted of CD4+ T cells from blood, taken before the fourth cycle of nivolumab. CDR3 amino acids: CASSFGIETYEQYF. The CDR3 DNA is TGCGCCAGCAGCTTCGGAATCGAAACCTACGAGCAGTACTTC.